These 31 T cell receptor beta chains share one sample of origin, sequenced in a study of response to subunit inactivated influenza vaccine. MiXCR was run by TCRdb on the RT-PCR reads, yielding one entry per CDR3 protein. The sample lists around 190,000 distinct CDR3 sequences, around an eighth seen once, with about 25% in the top ten. The sample here was CD8+ T cells sorted from PBMCs, taken 4 to 6 days after vaccination. Source of these receptors: a man aged 50 or older who received an inactivated influenza vaccine.

This chain links TRBV12-3 or TRBV12-4 with TRBJ2-5; 15 nucleotides agree with TRBD2. The junction had 6 bases not matched to a gene; V was cut back by 2 bases and J by 5 bases. The CDR3 extends over 17 amino acids. The CDR3 bases are TGTGCCAGCAGTTTATTAGGACTAGCGGGGGGGTTTGAGACCCAGTACTTC. Amino acid sequence: CASSLLGLAGGFETQYF.

This clonotype was seen more than once but under ten times. This chain links TRBV7-9 with TRBJ2-5; D uncertain. Germline V CDR1 and CDR2: SEHNR, FQNEAQ (reference sequence). The CDR3 is made up of 15 amino acids. V was shortened by 0 bases and J by 5 bases, with 13 bases between the two germline ends. CDR3: CASSLAVRRTETQYF. The CDR3 nucleotides read TGTGCCAGCAGCTTAGCAGTAAGGCGTACGGAGACCCAGTACTTC.

The chain uses TRBV20-1 and TRBJ2-1; D not certain. This CDR3 has 11 residues. CDR1 and CDR2 (germline): DFQATT, SNEGSKA (reference sequence). The V end lost 3 bases, the J end lost 4 bases, and 4 bases lay between the germline ends. The CDR3 region has the DNA TGCAGTGCTAGGTCATACAATGAGCAGTTCTTC. Encoded protein: CSARSYNEQFF.

This sequence joins TRBV9 and TRBJ2-1; D is undetermined. The V gene's germline CDR1 is SGDLS and CDR2 YYNGEE. Trimming stripped 0 bases from V and 0 bases from J, with 13 bases between. This CDR3 region has 17 residues. The CDR3 nucleotides read TGTGCCAGCAGCGTAGATATAGGGCGAGTCTCCTACAATGAGCAGTTCTTC. Its translation: CASSVDIGRVSYNEQFF.

This clonotype came up many times. The chain links TRBV6-1 to TRBJ2-7, with D tentatively TRBD1 (6 bases). V gave up 3 bases and J gave up 2 bases, with 11 bases separating them. In germline, CDR1 is MNHNS, CDR2 SASEGT. This CDR3 spans 14 amino acids. CDR3: CASSDQYRAYEQYF. The CDR3, as DNA: TGTGCCAGCAGTGATCAGTACAGGGCCTACGAGCAGTACTTC.

This clonotype was detected a few times. This chain joins TRBV12-3 or TRBV12-4 and TRBJ2-1, with 10 bases identical to TRBD2. This CDR3 contains 15 residues. V was clipped by 5 bases and J by 5 bases; unmatched bases: 6. CDR3 protein: CASSTSGKNHNEQFF. DNA for the CDR3: TGTGCCAGCAGTACTAGCGGGAAAAACCACAATGAGCAGTTCTTC.

This clonotype was counted a few times. The germline gene is not matched at one end of the junction; a read error may be the cause. This chain connects TRBV28 to TRBJ2-7; the D call may be TRBD1 or TRBD2 (5 bases each). The CDR3 sequence is 14 residues long. Germline V CDR1 and CDR2: MDHEN, SYDVKM. The CDR3 region has the DNA TGTGCTAGCAGTTTTAGAGGGACCACCTACGAGCAGTACTTC. Translated: CASSFRGTTYEQYF.

This clonotype was seen repeatedly, ten times or more. V is TRBV7-9 and J is TRBJ2-5; D is perhaps TRBD1 (6 bases). In germline, CDR1 is SEHNR, CDR2 FQNEAQ (reference sequence). The CDR3 sequence is 13 residues long. Trimming removed 2 bases from V and 5 bases from J, with 9 bases in between. Written as DNA, the CDR3 is TGTGCCAGCAGCTTAAACAGGGTTGAGACCCAGTACTTC. Translated: CASSLNRVETQYF.

This chain connects TRBV6-1 to TRBJ1-1; D possibly corresponds to TRBD1 (6 bases). The CDR3 consists of 12 residues. Germline CDR1 is MNHNS and CDR2 is SASEGT. Trimming removed 6 bases at V and 7 bases at J, with 12 bases between. The CDR3 spells CASSGTRSEAFF. CDR3 sequence (DNA): TGTGCCAGCAGCGGGACACGGAGTGAAGCTTTCTTT.

The chain links TRBV5-6 to TRBJ2-4, with D perhaps matching TRBD1 (6 bases). The CDR3 contains 14 residues. Germline lookup yields CDR1 SGHDT and CDR2 YYEEEE. V was clipped by 2 bases and J by 1 base, with 7 bases between them. The CDR3 loop is CASSFTGAKNIQYF. Written as DNA, the CDR3 is TGTGCCAGCAGCTTTACAGGGGCCAAAAACATTCAGTACTTC.

The table lists this clonotype with many counts. The junction and the germline gene differ at one end; a read error may be behind it. This chain connects TRBV29-1 to TRBJ2-3; D is tentatively TRBD1 or TRBD2 (5 bases each). The CDR3 runs 12 residues. In germline, CDR1 is SQVTM, CDR2 ANQGSEA. CDR3 sequence reads: CSVEGTTDTQYF. DNA of the CDR3: TGCAGCGTAGAAGGGACCACTGATACGCAGTATTTT.

The chain employs TRBV4-1 and TRBJ2-1, with 11 bases lining up with TRBD2. Germline loops: CDR1 MGHRA, CDR2 YSYEKL. The CDR3 runs 19 residues. Unmatched junction bases numbered 12, after V lost 4 bases and J lost 1 base. The CDR3 spells CASSLFTSGRKKSYNEQFF. CDR3 DNA sequence: TGCGCCAGCAGCCTGTTCACTAGCGGGAGAAAAAAGTCCTACAATGAGCAGTTCTTC.

The table lists this clonotype with a few counts. V is TRBV11-2 and J is TRBJ2-3, with TRBD2 matching 8 bases. CDR1 is SGHAT, CDR2 FQNNGV, per germline. CDR3 length: 11 amino acids. With 5 bases clipped from V and 15 bases from J, the junction kept 7 bases outside the gene matches. DNA of the CDR3: TGTGCCAGCAGCACTCCCGGGGGGGCTTATTTT. Translation: CASSTPGGAYF.

The genes are TRBV30 and TRBJ2-3, with D hard to call. V gave up 4 bases and J gave up 6 bases, with 14 bases separating them. The germline V gene has CDR1 GTSNPN and CDR2 SVGIG (reference sequence). This CDR3 has 13 amino acids. This CDR3 reads CAWTGPIFDTQYF. The CDR3 DNA follows: TGTGCCTGGACGGGCCCTATCTTCGATACGCAGTATTTT.

The chain couples TRBV6-5 to TRBJ2-1, with TRBD2 matching over 12 bases. Germline values: CDR1 MNHEY, CDR2 SVGAGI. This CDR3 region has 16 residues. V was clipped by 4 bases and J by 3 bases; unmatched bases: 4. In DNA form, the CDR3 reads TGTGCCAGCAGTTTGCCGGGACTAGCGGGCTACAATGAGCAGTTCTTC. Protein sequence: CASSLPGLAGYNEQFF.

Only a few counts were recorded for this clonotype. The J gene is TRBJ2-1, the V gene TRBV7-6; 12 bases are shared with TRBD2. Germline V CDR1 and CDR2: SGHVS, FNYEAQ. The CDR3 sequence is 16 residues long. Trimming at V came to 0 bases and at J to 5 bases, leaving 2 bases not matched to a gene. CDR3 protein: CASSLASSGRDNEQFF. The CDR3 DNA is TGTGCCAGCAGCTTAGCGTCTAGCGGGAGGGACAATGAGCAGTTCTTC.

This clonotype has only a few counts. The gene calls are TRBV20-1 and TRBJ2-7, with TRBD2 matching over 9 bases. CDR3 length: 13 residues. Germline values: CDR1 DFQATT, CDR2 SNEGSKA (reference sequence). V lost 2 bases to trimming and J lost 3 bases; unmatched junction nucleotides: 2. This CDR3 is CSARLAGNYEQYF. CDR3 DNA sequence: TGCAGTGCTAGACTAGCGGGAAACTACGAGCAGTACTTC.

Worth noting for this clonotype: At one end, the junction sequence differs from germline, possibly due to a read error. The chain combines TRBV28 with TRBJ2-2; possible D gene TRBD2, 6 bases. This CDR3 has 15 amino acids. CDR1 is MDHEN, CDR2 SYDVKM, per germline. The CDR3 spells CASSYRDSFTRELFF. The CDR3 DNA is TGTGCCAGCAGTTACCGGGACTCCTTCACCCGGGAGCTGTTTTTT.

This rearrangement joins TRBV24-1 to TRBJ2-3; no reliable D call. Gene TRBJ1-5 matches the end of the DNA better, so the J call may be wrong. The CDR3 has 13 amino acids. CDR1 KGHDR and CDR2 SFDVKD come from the germline V gene. The CDR3 nucleotides read TGTGCCACCAGTCGCGTGGGTCCAGATACGCAGCATTTT. Protein product: CATSRVGPDTQHF.

The genes are TRBV6-5 and TRBJ2-3, with TRBD2 matching over 10 bases. Looked up from germline, CDR1 is MNHEY and CDR2 is SVGAGI. The CDR3 loop spans 13 amino acids. Unmatched junction bases numbered 4, after V lost 2 bases and J lost 11 bases. The CDR3 sequence is CASSYVSGRLQYF. CDR3 nucleotide sequence: TGTGCCAGCAGTTACGTTAGCGGGAGGTTGCAGTATTTT.

This clonotype was detected a few times. CDR3 in DNA: TGTGCCAGCAGCTTAGCTCCAGGGAGGCATGAGCAGTTCTTC. Its protein product is CASSLAPGRHEQFF. This sequence joins TRBV7-9 and TRBJ2-1; D might be TRBD2 (6 bases). The CDR3 has 14 residues. In germline, CDR1 is SEHNR, CDR2 FQNEAQ (reference sequence). The ends were cut back, 0 bases at V and 8 bases at J, with 11 bases in the middle.

The chain links TRBV11-2 to TRBJ2-5, with TRBD1 as a possible D gene (6 bases). Deletions cut 4 bases from V and 2 bases from J, with 14 bases between. The CDR3 has 15 residues. The germline V gene encodes CDR1 SGHAT and CDR2 FQNNGV. The chain's CDR3 is CASSSGHIIQETQYF. The CDR3 DNA is TGTGCCAGCAGCTCGGGACACATCATTCAAGAGACCCAGTACTTC.

The chain uses TRBV7-2 and TRBJ1-1; 12 positions match TRBD1. The CDR3 has 16 amino acids. Germline loops: CDR1 SGHTA, CDR2 FQGNSA. Germline trimming cut 4 bases from V and 3 bases from J; bases unmatched to any gene: 6. The CDR3 here is CASSWTGTGGDTEAFF. In DNA form, the CDR3 reads TGTGCCAGCAGCTGGACCGGGACAGGGGGCGACACTGAAGCTTTCTTT. The full variable domain, completed using reference TRBV7-2 and TRBJ1-1, is GAGVSQSPSNKVTEKGKDVELRCDPISGHTALYWYRQSLGQGLEFLIYFQGNSAPDKSGLPSDRFSAERTGGSVSTLTIQRTQQEDSAVYLCASSWTGTGGDTEAFFGQGTRLTVV.

This clonotype has only a few counts. The V and J genes are TRBV7-8 and TRBJ2-7; 7 bases are a match to TRBD1. With 4 bases clipped from V and 1 base from J, the junction kept 7 bases outside the gene matches. The CDR3 contains 15 residues. The germline V gene encodes CDR1 SGHVS and CDR2 FQNEAQ. The CDR3 reads CASSSRQGRSYEQYF. CDR3 bases: TGTGCCAGCAGCTCTAGACAGGGTCGGTCCTACGAGCAGTACTTC.

There are a few counts of this clonotype. This chain joins TRBV6-1 and TRBJ2-7; D gene ambiguous. There are 14 residues in the CDR3. Looked up from germline, CDR1 is MNHNS and CDR2 is SASEGT. V lost 0 bases and J lost 2, with 8 bases in between. In nucleotides, the CDR3 is TGTGCCAGCAGTGAAGCGTGGCCGACCTACGAGCAGTACTTC. Protein: CASSEAWPTYEQYF.

This clonotype appeared many times. The V gene is TRBV5-1, the J gene TRBJ1-2; a weak D match, TRBD1 (6 bases). CDR1 and CDR2 (germline): SGHRS, YFSETQ. V lost 3 bases, J lost 5 bases, and 14 bases lay in between. The CDR3 is 14 amino acids. DNA for the CDR3: TGCGCCAGCAGCTCGAGCGGGACAAAGTATGGCTACACCTTC. Amino acid sequence: CASSSSGTKYGYTF.

The table lists this clonotype with many counts. V usage is TRBV12-3 or TRBV12-4 and J usage is TRBJ2-1, with D maybe TRBD2 (5 bases). The CDR3 contains 14 residues. V was cut by 6 bases and J by 5 bases, with 14 bases left in between. DNA for the CDR3: TGTGCCAGCAGCTCACCCGGACTGAACAATGAGCAGTTCTTC. Protein: CASSSPGLNNEQFF.

The table lists this clonotype with a few counts. This chain connects TRBV12-3 or TRBV12-4 to TRBJ2-7; the D gene is possibly TRBD1 (7 bases). This CDR3 comprises 15 residues. The V end was cut by 6 bases, the J end by 1 base, with 16 bases between. The CDR3 spells CASSGRQGPSYEQYF. The CDR3 DNA reads as TGTGCCAGCAGCGGGAGACAGGGCCCGTCCTACGAGCAGTACTTC.

V gene TRBV7-9 combines with J gene TRBJ2-7, with D possibly called TRBD1 or TRBD2 (5 bases each). V was pared by 4 bases and J by 5 bases, with 12 bases between. The germline gives CDR1 SEHNR, CDR2 FQNEAQ (reference sequence). This CDR3 spans 13 amino acids. The CDR3 spells CASSSPPGHEQYF. The CDR3 coding sequence is TGTGCCAGCAGCTCGCCCCCGGGGCACGAGCAGTACTTC. Full variable domain (remainder filled in from reference TRBV7-9 and TRBJ2-7): DTGVSQNPRHKITKRGQNVTFRCDPISEHNRLYWYRQTLGQGPEFLTYFQNEAQLEKSRLLSDRFSAERPKGSFSTLEIQRTEQGDSAMYLCASSSPPGHEQYFGPGTRLTVT.

The chain couples TRBV7-6 to TRBJ1-1; 7 bases fit TRBD1. Germline CDR1 SGHVS, CDR2 FNYEAQ. J lost 6 bases, V lost 1 base, and 14 bases had no gene match. The CDR3 is made up of 17 amino acids. The CDR3 loop is CASSLGPRDSLYSEAFF. The CDR3 DNA sequence: TGTGCCAGCAGCTTAGGTCCTCGGGACAGCCTTTACTCTGAAGCTTTCTTT.

This clonotype was found a few times. The rearrangement links TRBV2 to TRBJ2-2; D uncertain. This CDR3 is built from 10 residues. Germline loops: CDR1 SNHLY, CDR2 FYNNEI. Deletions cut 7 bases from V and 7 bases from J, with 4 bases between. In DNA form, the CDR3 reads TGTGCCAGCACGGACGGGGAGCTGTTTTTT. Protein sequence: CASTDGELFF.